What follows are 7 T cell receptor beta chains derived from one specimen sequenced in a study of PD-L1 blockade in urothelial cancer. Clones were read by immunoSEQ multiplex PCR, and TCRdb kept only the in-frame ones, dropping some. In the table there are some 24,000 clones, less than 90% of which are singletons. The sequencing here drew on PBMCs, taken around atezolizumab (anti-PD-L1) treatment. The source of these receptors is a man aged 65 to 85 with urothelial cancer.

On this clone: One junction end does not reproduce the germline sequence, and a read error may be involved. This chain connects TRBV18 to TRBJ2-5; 7 nucleotides agree with TRBD2. CDR1 KGHSH and CDR2 LQKENI come from the germline V gene. The CDR3 runs 14 residues. The CDR3 reads CTSSPAGVEETQYF. Written as DNA, the CDR3 is TGTACCAGCTCACCCGCGGGAGTAGAAGAGACCCAGTACTTC. Combining the CDR3 with reference TRBV18 and TRBJ2-5 gives the whole variable domain NAGVMQNPRHLVRRRGQEARLRCSPMKGHSHVYWYRQLPEEGLKFMVYLQKENIIDESGMPKERFSAEFPKEGPSILRIQQVVRGDSAAYFCTSSPAGVEETQYFGPGTRLLVL.

The CDR3, as DNA: TGTGCCAGCAGTCCGACTAGCGGGAGTGATCATACGCAGTATTTT. Translated, it gives CASSPTSGSDHTQYF. The chain carries TRBV6-4 and TRBJ2-3, with 12 bases lining up with TRBD2. Germline V gene lookup returns CDR1 MRHNA and CDR2 SNTAGT. The V gene end was trimmed by 5 bases and the J gene end by 7 bases; junction bases not matched to a gene: 7. The CDR3 sequence is 15 residues long.

This rearrangement joins TRBV19 to TRBJ2-3; 11 bases are shared with TRBD2. This CDR3 has 14 residues. V dropped 7 bases and J dropped 5; count of bases not matched to a gene: 5. CDR1 and CDR2 from the germline V gene are LNHDA and SQIVND (reference sequence). The CDR3: CASKLAGAGDTQYF. CDR3 in DNA: TGTGCCAGTAAACTAGCGGGAGCGGGAGATACGCAGTATTTT. Full variable domain (outside the CDR3, taken from reference TRBV19 and TRBJ2-3): DGGITQSPKYLFRKEGQNVTLSCEQNLNHDAMYWYRQDPGQGLRLIYYSQIVNDFQKGDIAEGYSVSREKKESFPLTVTSAQKNPTAFYLCASKLAGAGDTQYFGPGTRLTVL.

V and J are TRBV25-1 and TRBJ1-1; D is ambiguous. Per germline, CDR1 MGHDK and CDR2 SYGVNS. The CDR3 is made up of 14 amino acids. V lost 3 bases to trimming and J lost 3 bases, with 11 bases between them. The CDR3 sequence: CASSDGRVDTEAFF. The CDR3 nucleotides read TGTGCCAGCAGTGATGGTAGAGTGGACACTGAAGCTTTCTTT.

The rearrangement links TRBV9 to TRBJ1-1; a possible D gene is TRBD1 (5 bases). CDR3 length: 15 residues. The V gene's germline CDR1 is SGDLS and CDR2 YYNGEE. V was pared by 4 bases and J by 2 bases, with 15 bases between. CDR3 residues: CASSPSLQVNTEAFF. DNA for the CDR3: TGTGCCAGCAGCCCCAGCTTACAGGTAAACACTGAAGCTTTCTTT.

The chain employs TRBV5-8 and TRBJ1-1; D gene ambiguous. Germline V gene sequence: CDR1 SGHTS, CDR2 YDEGEE. The CDR3 contains 14 residues. V dropped 0 bases and J dropped 0 bases, with 6 bases sitting between them. The CDR3 region is CASSLGSVNTEAFF. The CDR3 DNA follows: TGTGCCAGCAGCTTGGGATCGGTGAACACTGAAGCTTTCTTT. The full variable domain, with the rest looked up from reference TRBV5-8 and TRBJ1-1, is EAGVTQSPTHLIKTRGQQATLRCSPISGHTSVYWYQQALGLGLQFLLWYDEGEERNRGNFPPRFSGRQFPNYSSELNVNALELEDSALYLCASSLGSVNTEAFFGQGTRLTVV.

This rearrangement joins TRBV30 to TRBJ1-5; D gene ambiguous. The germline gives CDR1 GTSNPN, CDR2 SVGIG (reference sequence). This CDR3 has 13 amino acids. V was shortened by 1 base and J by 5 bases, with 9 bases between the two germline ends. As DNA, the CDR3 is TGTGCCTGGAGTGACATGAGGGATCAGCCCCAGCATTTT. It yields the protein CAWSDMRDQPQHF.